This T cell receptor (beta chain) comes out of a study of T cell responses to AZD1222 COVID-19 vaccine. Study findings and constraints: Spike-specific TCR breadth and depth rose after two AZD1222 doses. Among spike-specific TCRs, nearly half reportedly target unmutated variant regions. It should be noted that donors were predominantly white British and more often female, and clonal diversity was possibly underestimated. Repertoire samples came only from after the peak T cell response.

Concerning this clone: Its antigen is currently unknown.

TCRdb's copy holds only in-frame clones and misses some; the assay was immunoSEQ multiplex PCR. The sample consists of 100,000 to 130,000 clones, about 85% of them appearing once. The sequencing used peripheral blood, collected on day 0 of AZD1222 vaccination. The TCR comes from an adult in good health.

CDR3 residues: CASSGGLAGTGELFF. The CDR3 nucleotides are TGTGCCAGCAGCGGCGGACTAGCGGGCACCGGGGAGCTGTTTTTT. The rearrangement links TRBV27 to TRBJ2-2; the match to TRBD2 covers 11 bases. Germline CDR1 reads MNHEY; CDR2 reads SMNVEV (reference sequence). V lost 6 bases, J lost 4 bases, and 4 bases stayed unmatched. The CDR3 covers 15 residues.